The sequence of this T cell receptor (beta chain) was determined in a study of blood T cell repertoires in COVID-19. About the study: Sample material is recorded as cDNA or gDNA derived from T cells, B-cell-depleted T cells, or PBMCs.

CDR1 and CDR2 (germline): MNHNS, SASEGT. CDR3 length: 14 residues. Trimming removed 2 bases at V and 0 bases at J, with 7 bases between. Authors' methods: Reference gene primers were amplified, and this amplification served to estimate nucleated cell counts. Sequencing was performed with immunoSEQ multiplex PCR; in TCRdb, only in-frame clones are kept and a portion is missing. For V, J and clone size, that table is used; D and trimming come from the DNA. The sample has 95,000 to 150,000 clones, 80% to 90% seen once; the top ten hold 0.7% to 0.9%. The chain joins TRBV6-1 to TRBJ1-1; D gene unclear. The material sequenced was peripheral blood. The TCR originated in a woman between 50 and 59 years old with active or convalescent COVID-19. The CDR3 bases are TGTGCCAGCAGTGAATTTCCAGTGAACACTGAAGCTTTCTTT. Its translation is CASSEFPVNTEAFF.